The source of this T cell receptor (beta chain) is a study of T cell responses to AZD1222 COVID-19 vaccine. General study results and limits: Spike-specific TCR breadth and depth both grew after two AZD1222 doses. As reported, nearly half of all spike-specific TCRs target variant regions that are unmutated. In a largely white British group with more females than males, clonal diversity was possibly underestimated. Among AZD1222 vaccinees, only 5 to 7 were seropositive at baseline.

Data came from immunoSEQ multiplex PCR; TCRdb stores just in-frame clones and leaves some out. The data contain 130,000 or so clones, 85% of them singletons. On this clone itself: The antigen is unknown.

Sequencing was performed on peripheral blood, taken 28 days after the second dose of the MenACWY control vaccine. This sequence originates from an adult who received the MenACWY meningococcal vaccine as a control.

The CDR3 spells CASSIRNYGYTF. The CDR3 DNA is TGTGCCAGTAGTATACGGAACTATGGCTACACCTTC. This rearrangement joins TRBV19 to TRBJ1-2; D ambiguous. Trimming took off 2 bases at V and 2 bases at J, with 3 bases between the two ends. This CDR3 spans 12 amino acids. CDR1 is LNHDA, CDR2 SQIVND, per germline (reference sequence).